What follows describes a single T cell receptor (beta chain). No antigen is known for it. Profiling relied on immunoSEQ multiplex PCR, and the TCRdb table lists in-frame clones only, not all of them. This sample has about 1 million clones, with approximately 72% found just once. Subsets obtained from CD4+ cells comprised CD45RA+ naive and CD45RA-negative memory cells. This specimen belongs to a study of shared clonotypes between healthy human individuals. Study-wide results and limits: Generally, estimated richness proved larger in naive subsets than it did in memory subsets.

CDR3 size: 15 residues. Between the trimmed V and J ends, which lost 7 bases and 4 bases, there was a span of 19 bases. Germline V gene sequence: CDR1 MNHEY, CDR2 SVGAGI. The receptor comes from a man aged 18 to 30 in good health. The material sequenced was memory CD4+ T cells sorted from blood. Subset: CD45RA-negative fraction. V usage is TRBV6-5 and J usage is TRBJ1-2, with unresolved D. The CDR3, as DNA: TGTGCCAGCACATCCGGGAACAAGCCTCCCTATGGCTACACCTTC. As protein: CASTSGNKPPYGYTF.